The 7 T cell receptor beta chains reported below all come from one sample, sequenced in a study of T cells in pancreatic ductal adenocarcinoma (TCRdb year 2017). Selected pancreatic ductal adenocarcinoma patients had undergone surgery without neoadjuvant therapy. Libraries were constructed by the immunoSEQ multiplex PCR assay. In TCRdb, the immuneACCESS table is reduced to in-frame sequences with V and J assigned. These tables do not hold every clone; where another copy was compared, an unresolved V gene accounts for under half, and the others remain unexplained. The sample yields over 85,000 clones; more than 90% were counted once. The ten top clones hold around 3.2% of the sample. The specimen was PBMCs. The receptors derive from a human donor with pancreatic ductal adenocarcinoma.

This clone was seen once. V and J are TRBV10-2 and TRBJ2-7; 10 nucleotides match TRBD2. CDR3 length: 15 amino acids. With V trimmed by 7 bases and J by 2 bases, 8 bases remained unmatched. Germline assignment: CDR1 WSHSY and CDR2 SAAADI. This chain's CDR3 is CASIESGRATYEQYF. CDR3 coding DNA: TGCGCCAGCATTGAAAGCGGGAGGGCCACCTACGAGCAGTACTTC.

The chain has TRBV7-6 and TRBJ2-7; TRBD1 agrees at 9 bases. V was clipped by 5 bases and J by 6 bases; unmatched bases: 5. Germline CDR1 reads SGHVS; CDR2 reads FNYEAQ. CDR3 length: 13 amino acids. The CDR3 reads CASSPGTGSEQYF. CDR3 sequence (DNA): TGTGCCAGCAGCCCAGGGACAGGGAGCGAGCAGTACTTC.

This chain uses TRBV19 with TRBJ1-1; 8 nucleotides align to TRBD1. From germline, CDR1 is LNHDA and CDR2 SQIVND (reference sequence). Losses at the gene ends were 7 bases for V and 5 bases for J; bases not matched to a gene: 9. CDR3 length: 14 residues. DNA of the CDR3: TGTGCCAGTAACCCTGACAGGGGAGATACTGAAGCTTTCTTT. Translating gives CASNPDRGDTEAFF.

The chain combines TRBV18 with TRBJ2-5; D unresolved. This CDR3 region has 14 residues. Germline assignment: CDR1 KGHSH and CDR2 LQKENI. Deletions cut 6 bases from V and 0 bases from J, with 11 bases between. In nucleotides, the CDR3 is TGTGCCAGCTCTCGCTCTAGGCACCAAGAGACCCAGTACTTC. It translates to CASSRSRHQETQYF. The whole variable domain, remainder taken from reference TRBV18 and TRBJ2-5, is NAGVMQNPRHLVRRRGQEARLRCSPMKGHSHVYWYRQLPEEGLKFMVYLQKENIIDESGMPKERFSAEFPKEGPSILRIQQVVRGDSAAYFCASSRSRHQETQYFGPGTRLLVL.

J is TRBJ2-2 and V is TRBV19; TRBD1 agrees at 8 bases. The CDR3 runs 14 residues. Germline CDR1 reads LNHDA; CDR2 reads SQIVND (reference sequence). The V and J ends lost 6 bases and 6 bases, in that order; junction bases with no gene match: 6. CDR3 protein: CASSTGTGAGELFF. For the CDR3, the DNA is TGTGCCAGTAGCACCGGGACAGGCGCCGGGGAGCTGTTTTTT. The full variable domain, in which reference TRBV19 and TRBJ2-2 provide the parts outside the CDR3, is DGGITQSPKYLFRKEGQNVTLSCEQNLNHDAMYWYRQDPGQGLRLIYYSQIVNDFQKGDIAEGYSVSREKKESFPLTVTSAQKNPTAFYLCASSTGTGAGELFFGEGSRLTVL.

The chain couples TRBV18 to TRBJ1-1; D remains unclear. The CDR3 spans 16 residues. Looked up from germline, CDR1 is KGHSH and CDR2 is LQKENI. V was clipped by 2 bases and J by 4 bases, with 17 bases between them. CDR3 nucleotide sequence: TGTGCCAGCTCACCAATGACACCCCAGCAAGGCACTGAAGCTTTCTTT. It is translated as CASSPMTPQQGTEAFF. Variable domain in full (rest from reference TRBV18 and TRBJ1-1): NAGVMQNPRHLVRRRGQEARLRCSPMKGHSHVYWYRQLPEEGLKFMVYLQKENIIDESGMPKERFSAEFPKEGPSILRIQQVVRGDSAAYFCASSPMTPQQGTEAFFGQGTRLTVV.

The chain has TRBV4-2 and TRBJ2-7; D is possibly TRBD1 (5 bases). Germline V CDR1 and CDR2: LGHNA, YNFKEQ. The CDR3 runs 15 residues. V lost 1 base and J 4 bases, leaving 14 bases between the germline ends. CDR3 residues: CASSQGQGVNYEQYF. CDR3 in DNA: TGTGCCAGCAGCCAAGGGCAGGGTGTAAATTACGAGCAGTACTTC.